This TCR beta chain was captured by sequencing in a study of blood T cell repertoires in COVID-19 (TCRdb year 2020). About the investigation overall: The collaborator samples originated in the United States, Italy and Spain and spanned the acute and convalescent phases of COVID-19. Deeply sampled blood TCRbeta repertoires from subjects exposed to, actively infected with, or recovered from COVID-19 were included in the dataset. The repertoires were made available in a free public database intended to serve as a resource for research on the immune response to SARS-CoV-2. The samples were drawn from two sources: the first 160 participants of the ongoing ImmuneRACE study, and 1,200 or so subjects contributed by 6 global collaborators. The material from the prospective study consisted of cDNA or gDNA derived from T cells, B-cell-depleted T cells, or PBMCs. A de-identified subject ID, COVID-19 status, age in years and sex were almost always included in the sample metadata. Where available, HLA class I and class II types were taken from metadata supplied by the sample provider and were not determined by assay-based typing.

CDR1 and CDR2 (LNHDA, SQIVND) derive from the germline V gene (reference sequence). V and J are truncated by 3 bases and 4 bases respectively, leaving an intervening sequence of 13 bases. The CDR3 has 15 amino acids, counting the end cysteine and phenylalanine. The sequence is cut down to CDR3 DNA, 45 bases in frame from base 1. About this clone: Its binding antigen is unknown. No per-base quality is available; no much larger clone lies one base away.

The immunoSEQ Assay, a bias-controlled multiplex PCR, was used to amplify TCRbeta CDR3 regions from genomic DNA. The authors' analysis ran thus. The number of nucleated cells in each sample was estimated from the amplification of reference gene primers within the assay. Sequence reads were collapsed and filtered to measure the absolute abundance of every unique TCRbeta CDR3 rearrangement. For each sample, productive Simpson clonality was calculated as the square root of Simpson's diversity index over productive rearrangements. Not all clones reach the TCRdb copy of this immuneACCESS table, which keeps in-frame sequences only. Checked studies attribute under half of the gap to unresolved V genes and leave the rest unexplained. For V, J and clone size, that table is used; D and trimming come from the DNA. The sample yields some 390,000 clones; 85% to 90% were counted once. 1.1% of the sample belongs to the ten largest clones.

Enrolling through a virtual design, the prospective study's participants ranged in age from roughly 18 to 89 years and lived across roughly 24 United States geographic areas. Cohort assignment in the prospective study relied on participant-reported clinical history from a screening survey and a study questionnaire. ImmuneRACE Cohort 3 recovered participants were defined by two consecutive negative NP/OP PCR tests, healthcare professional clearance, or symptom resolution. Mobile phlebotomists in the prospective study collected whole blood, serum and a nasopharyngeal or oropharyngeal swab from every participant. Over a roughly 2-month period, participants in the prospective study had the option of providing additional blood draws and questionnaires. Prospective study blood samples were shipped either frozen or at room temperature before DNA extraction. General findings and caveats noted by the study authors: The quantity of clinical and demographic metadata differed by source and by participant and was supplied without curation.

The sequenced sample consisted of PBMCs or T cells enriched from blood (not recorded which). This receptor was identified in a man younger than 45 who had recovered from COVID-19. The sequence joins TRBV19 to TRBJ1-5; TRBD1 is a weak D gene call, 6 bases matching. The nucleotides are TGTGCCAGTAGTATCGCGGACAGAGAAAATCAGCCCCAGCATTTT. Its coded protein is CASSIADRENQPQHF.